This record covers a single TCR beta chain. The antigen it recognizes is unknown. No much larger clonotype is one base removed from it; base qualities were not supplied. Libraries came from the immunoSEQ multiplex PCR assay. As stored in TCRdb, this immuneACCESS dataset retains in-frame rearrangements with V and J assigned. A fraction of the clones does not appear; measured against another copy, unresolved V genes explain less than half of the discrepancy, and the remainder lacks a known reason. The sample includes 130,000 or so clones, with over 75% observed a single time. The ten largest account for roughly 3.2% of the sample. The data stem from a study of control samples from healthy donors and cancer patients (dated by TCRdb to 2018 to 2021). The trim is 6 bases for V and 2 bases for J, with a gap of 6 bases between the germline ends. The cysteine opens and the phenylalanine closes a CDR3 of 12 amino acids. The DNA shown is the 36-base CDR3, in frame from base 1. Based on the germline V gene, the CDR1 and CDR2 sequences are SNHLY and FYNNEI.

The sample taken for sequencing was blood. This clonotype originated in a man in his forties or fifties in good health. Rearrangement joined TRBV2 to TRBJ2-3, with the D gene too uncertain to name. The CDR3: CASSPYTDTQYF. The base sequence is TGTGCCAGCAGCCCATACACAGATACGCAGTATTTT.